The clone carrying this TCR beta chain was observed once. In the original analysis: Amplification from reference gene primers served as the basis for estimated nucleated cell counts. Libraries were prepared by immunoSEQ multiplex PCR; TCRdb keeps only in-frame clonotypes and omits some of them. V and J calls and clone size are as listed in that table; D and trimming were resolved from the DNA. The sample carries approximately 170,000 clones, 88% recorded once. Germline V gene data show CDR1 as LNHDA and CDR2 as SQIVND (reference sequence). V lost 6 bases and J lost 12, with 17 bases in between. The CDR3 spans 12 residues. These data belong to a study of blood T cell repertoires in COVID-19.

Specimen: peripheral blood. The rearrangement links TRBV19 to TRBJ1-1; D is ambiguous. This clonotype originated in a man aged 50-60 years who had recovered from COVID-19. The DNA of the CDR3 is TGTGCCAGTAGCTCCCCTAGGTCCTCCACTTTCTTT. It is translated as CASSSPRSSTFF.